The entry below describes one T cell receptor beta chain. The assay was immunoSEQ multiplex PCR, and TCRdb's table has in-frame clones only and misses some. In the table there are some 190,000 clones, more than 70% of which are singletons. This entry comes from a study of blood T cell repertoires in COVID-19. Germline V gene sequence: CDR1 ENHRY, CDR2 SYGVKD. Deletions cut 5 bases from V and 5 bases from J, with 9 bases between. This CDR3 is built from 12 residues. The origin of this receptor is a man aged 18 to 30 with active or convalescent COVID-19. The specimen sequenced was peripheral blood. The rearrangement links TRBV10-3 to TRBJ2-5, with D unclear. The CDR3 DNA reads TGTGCCATCAGTTCGAGTTCGGAGACCCAGTACTTC. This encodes CAISSSSETQYF.